This T cell receptor (beta chain) was found in a study of T cells in Graves' hyperthyroidism and ophthalmopathy. Whole-study results and caveats: Model-based prediction identified ophthalmopathy a median approximately 6 months prior to its onset. Blood also held most thyroid clonotypes expanded beyond 0.001.

TCR beta CDR3 regions were amplified from RNA transcripts. Researchers ran a first-round RT-PCR on the TCR CDR3 using the HTBI primer set. TCRdb redid the calling of the multiplex PCR reads with MiXCR, one entry per CDR3 protein. The table has about 320,000 distinct CDR3 sequences, 16% seen once. The table lists this clonotype with a few counts. Its target is unknown. Trimming pared 5 bases from V and 9 bases from J, leaving 11 bases between. The CDR3 runs 13 residues. Per germline, CDR1 SGHAT and CDR2 FQNNGV. Stable disease denoted Graves' hyperthyroidism without ophthalmopathy progression within 18 months. Diagnosis relied on clinical symptoms, serum thyroxine and TRAb, thyroid ultrasound and orbital computed tomography.

This rearrangement joins TRBV11-2 to TRBJ1-6; possible D gene TRBD1, 5 bases. This sequence originates from a man aged 25-45 years with Graves' hyperthyroidism. Sample: blood. The CDR3 loop reads CASSQTGVSPLHF. In DNA, the CDR3 is TGTGCCAGCAGCCAGACGGGGGTTTCACCCCTCCACTTT.